This TCR beta chain was obtained from a study of beta chain features in type 1 diabetes. The entirety of the isolated RNA underwent reverse transcription, so expressed TCRB transcripts were sequenced. Clones were sequenced by immunoSEQ multiplex PCR, and TCRdb holds only the in-frame ones, with some missing. The data contain roughly 310,000 clones, approximately 10% of them singletons. The CDR3 is made up of 13 amino acids. Trimming shortened V by 4 bases and J by 1 base, and 8 bases separated the two germline ends. Germline V gene data show CDR1 as LGHNA and CDR2 as YSLEER. On this clone: Antigen specificity is unknown.

Whole-study findings and limits: TCRB CDR3s were moderately but significantly shorter in Type 1 diabetes patients in all four CD4+ subsets. PCR may have favored shorter templates equally in patients and controls. Here, the possible influence of HLA type (on TCRB rearrangement) remained unresolved. Individuals with type 1 diabetes displayed fewer insertions and more deletions at VDJ junctions.

This clonotype was sampled from a woman younger than 45 in good health. Sequencing used naive CD4+ T cells from blood. This chain uses TRBV4-3 with TRBJ2-7, with D maybe TRBD2 (5 bases). CDR3 region: CASSRGLSYEQYF. In DNA, the CDR3 is TGCGCCAGCAGCCGAGGACTGTCCTACGAGCAGTACTTC.